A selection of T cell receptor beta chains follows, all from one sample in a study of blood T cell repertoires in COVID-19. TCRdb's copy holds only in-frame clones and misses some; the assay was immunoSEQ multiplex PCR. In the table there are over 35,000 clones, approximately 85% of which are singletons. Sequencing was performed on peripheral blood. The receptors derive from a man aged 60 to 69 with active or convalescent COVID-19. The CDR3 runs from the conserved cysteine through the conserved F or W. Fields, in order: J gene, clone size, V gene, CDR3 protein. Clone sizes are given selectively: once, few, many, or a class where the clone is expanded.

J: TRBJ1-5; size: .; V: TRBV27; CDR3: CASSRGGFDQPQHF
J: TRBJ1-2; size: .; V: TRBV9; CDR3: CASSGSGTGDGYTF
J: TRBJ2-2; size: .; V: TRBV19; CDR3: CASSKSSGSWAGELFF
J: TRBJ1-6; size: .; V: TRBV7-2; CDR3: CASSLGGQGITLHF
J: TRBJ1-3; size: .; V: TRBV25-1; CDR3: CASSENSGNSGNTIYF
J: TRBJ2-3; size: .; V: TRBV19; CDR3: CASGTSGSWGTDTQYF
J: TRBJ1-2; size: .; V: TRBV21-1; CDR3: CASSTRTGCNGYTF
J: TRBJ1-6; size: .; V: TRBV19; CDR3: CASSTGTANSPLHF
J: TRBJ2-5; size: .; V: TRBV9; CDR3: CASSGSGRPQETQYF
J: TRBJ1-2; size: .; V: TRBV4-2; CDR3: CASSQEGPGNYGYTF
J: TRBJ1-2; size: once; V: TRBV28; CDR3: CASRIQGNLYGYTF